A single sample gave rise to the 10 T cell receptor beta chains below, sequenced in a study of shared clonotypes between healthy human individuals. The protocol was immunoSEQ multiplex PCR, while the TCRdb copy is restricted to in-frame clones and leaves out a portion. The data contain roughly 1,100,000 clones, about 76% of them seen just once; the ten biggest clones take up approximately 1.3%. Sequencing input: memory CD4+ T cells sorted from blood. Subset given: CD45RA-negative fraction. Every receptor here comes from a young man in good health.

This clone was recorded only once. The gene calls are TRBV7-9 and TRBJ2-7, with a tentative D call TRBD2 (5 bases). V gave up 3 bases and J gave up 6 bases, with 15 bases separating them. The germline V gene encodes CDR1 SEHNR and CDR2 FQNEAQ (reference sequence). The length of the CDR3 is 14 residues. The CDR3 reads CASSLDGAGVEQYF. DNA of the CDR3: TGTGCCAGCAGCTTGGACGGCGCGGGTGTCGAGCAGTACTTC.

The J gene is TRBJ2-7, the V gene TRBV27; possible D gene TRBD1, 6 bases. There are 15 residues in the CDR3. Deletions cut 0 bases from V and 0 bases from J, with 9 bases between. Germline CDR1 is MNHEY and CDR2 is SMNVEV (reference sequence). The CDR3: CASSLSGAVSYEQYF. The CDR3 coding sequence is TGTGCCAGCAGTTTATCGGGGGCCGTCTCCTACGAGCAGTACTTC.

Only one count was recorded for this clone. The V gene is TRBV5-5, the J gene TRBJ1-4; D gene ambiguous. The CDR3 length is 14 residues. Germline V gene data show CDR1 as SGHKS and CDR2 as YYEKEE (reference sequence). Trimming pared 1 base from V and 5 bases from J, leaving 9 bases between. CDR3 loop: CASSLIRENEKLFF. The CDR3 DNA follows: TGTGCCAGCAGCTTGATCCGAGAGAATGAAAAACTGTTTTTT.

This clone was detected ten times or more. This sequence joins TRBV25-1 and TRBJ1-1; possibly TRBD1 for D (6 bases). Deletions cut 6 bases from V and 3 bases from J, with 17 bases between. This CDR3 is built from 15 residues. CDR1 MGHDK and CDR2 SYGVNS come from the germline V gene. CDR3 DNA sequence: TGTGCCAGCAGGGTCCGGGGGGCAACGGACACTGAAGCTTTCTTT. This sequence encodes CASRVRGATDTEAFF.

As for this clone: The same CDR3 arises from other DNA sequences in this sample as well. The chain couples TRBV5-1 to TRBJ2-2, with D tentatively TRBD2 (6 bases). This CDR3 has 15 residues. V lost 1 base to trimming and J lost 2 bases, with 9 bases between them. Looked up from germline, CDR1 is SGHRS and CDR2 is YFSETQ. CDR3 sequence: CASSLSSANTGELFF. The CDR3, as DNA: TGCGCCAGCAGCTTGTCTAGCGCTAACACCGGGGAGCTGTTTTTT.

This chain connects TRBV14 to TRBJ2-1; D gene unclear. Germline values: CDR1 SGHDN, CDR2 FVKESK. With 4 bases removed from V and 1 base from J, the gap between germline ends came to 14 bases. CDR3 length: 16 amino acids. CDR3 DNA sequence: TGTGCCAGCAGCCGCACCTTCCTTAGTTCCTACAATGAGCAGTTCTTC. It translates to CASSRTFLSSYNEQFF.

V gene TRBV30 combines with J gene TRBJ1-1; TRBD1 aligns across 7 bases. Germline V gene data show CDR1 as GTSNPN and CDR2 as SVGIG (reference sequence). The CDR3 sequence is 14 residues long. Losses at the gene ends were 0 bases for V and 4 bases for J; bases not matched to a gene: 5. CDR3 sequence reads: CAWSVGTVPTEAFF. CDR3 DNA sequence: TGTGCCTGGAGTGTCGGGACAGTCCCCACTGAAGCTTTCTTT.

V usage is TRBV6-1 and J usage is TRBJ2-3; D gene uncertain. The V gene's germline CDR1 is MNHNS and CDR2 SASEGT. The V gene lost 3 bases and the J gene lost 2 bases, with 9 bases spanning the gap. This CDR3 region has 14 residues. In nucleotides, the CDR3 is TGTGCCAGCAGTGACAATACCGACACAGATACGCAGTATTTT. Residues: CASSDNTDTDTQYF.

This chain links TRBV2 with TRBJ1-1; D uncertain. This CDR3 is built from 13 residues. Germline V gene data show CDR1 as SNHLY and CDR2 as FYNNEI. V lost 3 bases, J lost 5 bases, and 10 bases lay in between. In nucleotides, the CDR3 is TGTGCCAGCAGTGATGTGAGGATAACTGAAGCTTTCTTT. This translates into CASSDVRITEAFF.

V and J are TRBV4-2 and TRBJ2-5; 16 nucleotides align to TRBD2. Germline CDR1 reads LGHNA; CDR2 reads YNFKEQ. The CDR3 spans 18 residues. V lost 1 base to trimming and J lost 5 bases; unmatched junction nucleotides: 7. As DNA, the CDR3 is TGTGCCAGCAGCCAAGCTAAGGGACTAGCGGGGGGGGGTGAGACCCAGTACTTC. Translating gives CASSQAKGLAGGGETQYF.